The T cell receptor beta chain under discussion was sequenced for a study of early T cells in non-severe SARS-CoV-2 infection. This clonotype has at least ten counts. Trimming shortened V by 4 bases and J by 3 bases, and 15 bases separated the two germline ends. Germline V gene data show CDR1 as SEHNR and CDR2 as FQNEAQ (reference sequence). The CDR3 extends over 15 amino acids. TCRdb redid the calling of the 5' RACE reads with MiXCR, one entry per CDR3 protein. The sample consists of roughly 53,000 distinct CDR3 sequences, over 9.5% of them appearing once. Specimen: whole blood. This clonotype was sampled from an adult who was a healthcare worker with PCR-confirmed SARS-CoV-2 infection or an uninfected control (not recorded which). V usage is TRBV7-9 and J usage is TRBJ2-5; weak D call: TRBD1 (6 bases). The DNA for the CDR3 is TGTGCCAGCAGCTCCACGGGACAACGAAAAGAGACCCAGTACTTC. Translation: CASSSTGQRKETQYF.